Listed below are T cell receptor beta chains from one sample, sequenced in a study of cytomegalovirus exposure and HLA in healthy donors. Repertoires were generated with immunoSEQ multiplex PCR, while TCRdb's copy carries only in-frame clones and drops some. The sample comprises around 110,000 clones, about 70% of which are singletons, and more than 0.7% rests with the top ten. Sequences were obtained from PBMCs. These TCRs come from a woman under 40 in good health and CMV-seronegative. CDR3s include the opening cysteine and the closing phenylalanine or tryptophan. Fields, in order: CDR3 protein, CDR3 DNA, J gene, clone size, D gene, V gene. The D gene is left open where the match is weak. Where a row states a size, it is once, few, many or the class of an expanded clone; other rows omit it.

CDR3: CAWSRLAGGNEQFF
DNA: TGTGCCTGGAGTAGACTAGCGGGGGGGAATGAGCAGTTCTTC
J: TRBJ2-1
size: .
D: TRBD2
V: TRBV30

CDR3: CASSRLAGIYEQYF
DNA: TGTGCCAGCAGCCGACTAGCGGGTATCTACGAGCAGTACTTC
J: TRBJ2-7
size: .
D: TRBD2
V: TRBV7-9

CDR3: CASSNEGDRDRVPGETQYF
DNA: TGTGCCAGCAGCAATGAGGGGGACCGGGACAGGGTGCCGGGAGAGACCCAGTACTTC
J: TRBJ2-5
size: .
D: .
V: TRBV21-1

CDR3: CASSYRGNNEKLFF
DNA: TGTGCCAGCAGTTACCGCGGTAATAATGAAAAACTGTTTTTT
J: TRBJ1-4
size: .
D: .
V: TRBV6-5

CDR3: CASSSATGVGDTQYF
DNA: TGTGCCAGCAGCTCCGCTACTGGTGTCGGAGATACGCAGTATTTT
J: TRBJ2-3
size: once
D: .
V: TRBV11-3

CDR3: CASILNTEAFF
DNA: TGTGCCAGTATTCTGAACACTGAAGCTTTCTTT
J: TRBJ1-1
size: .
D: .
V: TRBV25-1

CDR3: CASSLERGSDEQFF
DNA: TGCGCCAGCAGCTTGGAACGCGGGAGCGATGAGCAGTTCTTC
J: TRBJ2-1
size: few
D: TRBD2
V: TRBV5-1

CDR3: CASSELRDCEAFF
DNA: TGTGCCAGCAGCGAACTCCGGGACTGTGAAGCTTTCTTT
J: TRBJ1-1
size: .
D: .
V: TRBV6-1

CDR3: CASSPSAGLTYEQYF
DNA: TGTGCCAGCAGCCCCTCAGCGGGCCTAACCTACGAGCAGTACTTC
J: TRBJ2-7
size: .
D: .
V: TRBV7-9

CDR3: CSVGQGNTEAFF
DNA: TGCAGCGTCGGACAGGGGAACACTGAAGCTTTCTTT
J: TRBJ1-1
size: .
D: TRBD1
V: TRBV29-1

CDR3: CASSPQGFPYNEQFF
DNA: TGTGCCAGCAGCCCTCAGGGGTTTCCCTACAATGAGCAGTTCTTC
J: TRBJ2-1
size: .
D: .
V: TRBV14

CDR3: CATSSVFPGLAGGTSYTDTQYF
DNA: TGTGCCACCAGCAGCGTGTTTCCGGGACTAGCGGGAGGGACATCCTACACAGATACGCAGTATTTT
J: TRBJ2-3
size: .
D: TRBD2
V: TRBV15

CDR3: CASNSGPNYEQFF
DNA: TGCGCCAGCAATTCCGGTCCAAACTATGAGCAGTTCTTC
J: TRBJ2-1
size: once
D: .
V: TRBV5-1

CDR3: CASSSTGQGASDTQYF
DNA: TGTGCCAGCAGCTCAACGGGACAGGGGGCTTCAGATACGCAGTATTTT
J: TRBJ2-3
size: .
D: TRBD1
V: TRBV13

CDR3: CASSRLAGLVSREQYF
DNA: TGTGCCAGCAGTAGACTAGCGGGTTTAGTATCTCGCGAGCAGTACTTC
J: TRBJ2-7
size: .
D: TRBD2
V: TRBV28

CDR3: CASSYGAVYGYTF
DNA: TGTGCCAGCAGTTACGGGGCAGTCTATGGCTACACCTTC
J: TRBJ1-2
size: .
D: .
V: TRBV6-5

CDR3: CASSYSTGLELQTQYF
DNA: TGTGCCAGCAGTTACTCTACGGGACTAGAGCTGCAGACCCAGTACTTC
J: TRBJ2-5
size: .
D: TRBD2
V: TRBV6-5

CDR3: CSATGGENYGYTF
DNA: TGCAGCGCCACGGGGGGCGAGAACTATGGCTACACCTTC
J: TRBJ1-2
size: .
D: .
V: TRBV29-1

CDR3: CASSIVAVDQPQHF
DNA: TGTGCCAGTAGTATAGTGGCAGTGGATCAGCCCCAGCATTTT
J: TRBJ1-5
size: .
D: .
V: TRBV19

CDR3: CAITQGDSSSEAFF
DNA: TGTGCCATCACCCAGGGGGACAGTTCATCTGAAGCTTTCTTT
J: TRBJ1-1
size: .
D: TRBD1
V: TRBV10-3

CDR3: CASSPGQGAVLFF
DNA: TGCGCCAGCAGCCCCGGACAGGGGGCTGTACTGTTTTTT
J: TRBJ1-4
size: few
D: TRBD1
V: TRBV5-1

CDR3: CASSAIGGAEAFF
DNA: TGTGCCAGCAGCGCCATTGGTGGAGCTGAAGCTTTCTTT
J: TRBJ1-1
size: .
D: .
V: TRBV7-2

CDR3: CASSPDTEAFF
DNA: TGTGCCAGCAGTCCGGACACTGAAGCTTTCTTT
J: TRBJ1-1
size: few
D: .
V: TRBV6-6

CDR3: CASSLAFPGYGYTF
DNA: TGTGCCAGCAGCTTGGCTTTCCCGGGGTATGGCTACACCTTC
J: TRBJ1-2
size: .
D: .
V: TRBV5-8

CDR3: CAWLAGGVGDTQYF
DNA: TGTGCCTGGCTAGCGGGAGGGGTCGGTGATACGCAGTATTTT
J: TRBJ2-3
size: .
D: TRBD2
V: TRBV30

CDR3: CASSLGAWTGDAEAFF
DNA: TGTGCCAGCAGTTTAGGAGCTTGGACAGGGGACGCTGAAGCTTTCTTT
J: TRBJ1-1
size: .
D: TRBD1
V: TRBV27

CDR3: CASSYWGTGETEAFF
DNA: TGTGCCAGCAGTTACTGGGGGACAGGAGAAACTGAAGCTTTCTTT
J: TRBJ1-1
size: .
D: TRBD1
V: TRBV6-5

CDR3: CASSGIAGENNEQFF
DNA: TGTGCCAGCAGCGGAATAGCGGGGGAGAACAATGAGCAGTTCTTC
J: TRBJ2-1
size: .
D: TRBD2
V: TRBV9

CDR3: CASSQDGTGLGYTF
DNA: TGCGCCAGCAGCCAGGATGGGACAGGTCTTGGCTACACCTTC
J: TRBJ1-2
size: .
D: TRBD1
V: TRBV4-1

CDR3: CASSYSIGRGQYF
DNA: TGTGCCAGCAGTTACTCGATCGGCCGAGGGCAGTACTTC
J: TRBJ2-7
size: .
D: .
V: TRBV6-5

CDR3: CSVGRGMNTEAFF
DNA: TGCAGCGTTGGAAGGGGCATGAACACTGAAGCTTTCTTT
J: TRBJ1-1
size: .
D: .
V: TRBV29-1

CDR3: CASSLGQGLSYNEQFF
DNA: TGTGCCAGCAGCTTAGGGCAGGGGTTGTCCTACAATGAGCAGTTCTTC
J: TRBJ2-1
size: .
D: .
V: TRBV13

CDR3: CASGLRTSSSSYEQYF
DNA: TGTGCTAGTGGTTTAAGGACTAGCAGTTCCTCCTACGAGCAGTACTTC
J: TRBJ2-7
size: few
D: TRBD2
V: TRBV12-5

CDR3: CASSREPGIRGQPQHF
DNA: TGTGCCAGTAGTCGAGAACCGGGGATTCGCGGTCAGCCCCAGCATTTT
J: TRBJ1-5
size: .
D: .
V: TRBV19

CDR3: CASGLSQGRGGQETQYF
DNA: TGTGCTAGTGGTTTGTCCCAAGGGCGCGGGGGACAAGAGACCCAGTACTTC
J: TRBJ2-5
size: .
D: TRBD2
V: TRBV12-5

CDR3: CASSDRGSGYGYTF
DNA: TGTGCCAGCAGTGACAGGGGGAGTGGCTATGGCTACACCTTC
J: TRBJ1-2
size: .
D: TRBD1
V: TRBV27

CDR3: CASTQPERPRDTQYF
DNA: TGCGCCAGCACTCAACCGGAACGGCCGCGGGATACGCAGTATTTT
J: TRBJ2-3
size: .
D: .
V: TRBV5-1

CDR3: CASSLRTANTGELFF
DNA: TGCGCCAGCAGCTTGAGGACAGCGAACACCGGGGAGCTGTTTTTT
J: TRBJ2-2
size: .
D: .
V: TRBV5-1

CDR3: CASSRQGPFGGGYTF
DNA: TGTGCCAGCAGTCGACAGGGACCATTCGGAGGAGGCTACACCTTC
J: TRBJ1-2
size: .
D: TRBD1
V: TRBV6-5

CDR3: CASRLTDEQFF
DNA: TGTGCCAGCCGACTAACCGATGAGCAGTTCTTC
J: TRBJ2-1
size: .
D: .
V: TRBV5-4